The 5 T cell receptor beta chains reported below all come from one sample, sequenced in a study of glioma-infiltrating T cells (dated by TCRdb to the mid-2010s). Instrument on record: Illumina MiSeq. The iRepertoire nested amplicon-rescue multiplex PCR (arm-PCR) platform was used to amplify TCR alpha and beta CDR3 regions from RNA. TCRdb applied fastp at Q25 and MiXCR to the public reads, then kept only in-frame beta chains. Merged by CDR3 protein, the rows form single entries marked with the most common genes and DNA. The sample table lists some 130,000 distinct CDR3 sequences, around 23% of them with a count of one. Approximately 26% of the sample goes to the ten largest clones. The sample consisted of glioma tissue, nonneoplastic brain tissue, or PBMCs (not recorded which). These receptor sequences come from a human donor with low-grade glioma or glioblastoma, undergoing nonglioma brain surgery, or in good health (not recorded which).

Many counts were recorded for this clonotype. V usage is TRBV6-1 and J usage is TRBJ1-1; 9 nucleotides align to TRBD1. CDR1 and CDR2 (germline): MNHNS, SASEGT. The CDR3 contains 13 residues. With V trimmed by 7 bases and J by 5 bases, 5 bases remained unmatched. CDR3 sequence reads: CASTDRGLTEAFF. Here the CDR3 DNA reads TGTGCCAGCACCGACAGGGGGTTGACTGAAGCTTTCTTT.

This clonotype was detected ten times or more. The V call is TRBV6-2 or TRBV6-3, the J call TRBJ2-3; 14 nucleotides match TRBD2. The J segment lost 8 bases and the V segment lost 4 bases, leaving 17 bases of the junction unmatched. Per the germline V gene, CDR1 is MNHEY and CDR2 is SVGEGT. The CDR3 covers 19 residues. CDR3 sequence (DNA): TGTGCCAGCAGTTCCTCGGGACTAGCGGGGGACCGGAGGTGGGGTACGCAGTATTTT. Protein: CASSSSGLAGDRRWGTQYF.

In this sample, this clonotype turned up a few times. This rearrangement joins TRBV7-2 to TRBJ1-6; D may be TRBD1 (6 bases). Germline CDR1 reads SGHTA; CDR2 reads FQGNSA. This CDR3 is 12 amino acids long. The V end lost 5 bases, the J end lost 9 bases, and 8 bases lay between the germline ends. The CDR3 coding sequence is TGTGCCAGCAGCCGCAGGGGTTCACCCCTCCACTTT. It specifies CASSRRGSPLHF.

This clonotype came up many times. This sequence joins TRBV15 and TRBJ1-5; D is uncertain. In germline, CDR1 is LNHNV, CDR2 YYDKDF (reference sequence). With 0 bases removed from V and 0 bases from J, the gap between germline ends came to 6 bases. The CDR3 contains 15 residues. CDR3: CATSREKYSNQPQHF. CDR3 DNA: TGTGCCACCAGCAGAGAGAAGTATAGCAATCAGCCCCAGCATTTT.

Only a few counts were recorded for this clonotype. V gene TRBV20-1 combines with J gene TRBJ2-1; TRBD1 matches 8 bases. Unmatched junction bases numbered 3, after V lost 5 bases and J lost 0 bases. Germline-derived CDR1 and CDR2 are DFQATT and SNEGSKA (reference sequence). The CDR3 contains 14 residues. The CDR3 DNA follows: TGCAGTGCTCCGGACAGGGTCTCCTACAATGAGCAGTTCTTC. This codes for CSAPDRVSYNEQFF.